This TCR beta chain is from a study of beta chain features in type 1 diabetes. Sequenced material consisted of expressed TCRB transcripts (all of the isolated RNA was reverse transcribed). Some clones are missing from TCRdb's copy, which holds only in-frame ones; the method was immunoSEQ multiplex PCR. There are more than 100,000 clones in the sample; around 10% occur only once, and roughly 0.75% lies in the top ten. The study, taken as a whole, reports: People with Type 1 diabetes carried modestly yet significantly shorter TCRB CDR3s in all four CD4+ subsets.

Remarks on this clone: Its target is not known.

This CDR3 region has 14 residues. The germline CDR1 and CDR2 sequences are GTSNPN and SVGIG (reference sequence). V was pared by 2 bases and J by 6 bases, with 14 bases between. Input material: central memory CD4+ T cells from blood. The chain couples TRBV30 to TRBJ1-5; maybe TRBD1 (5 bases). The sequence came from a young man with type 1 diabetes. The CDR3 is CAWSLGGFGQPQHF. The DNA of the CDR3 is TGTGCCTGGAGTCTGGGGGGGTTCGGTCAGCCCCAGCATTTT.